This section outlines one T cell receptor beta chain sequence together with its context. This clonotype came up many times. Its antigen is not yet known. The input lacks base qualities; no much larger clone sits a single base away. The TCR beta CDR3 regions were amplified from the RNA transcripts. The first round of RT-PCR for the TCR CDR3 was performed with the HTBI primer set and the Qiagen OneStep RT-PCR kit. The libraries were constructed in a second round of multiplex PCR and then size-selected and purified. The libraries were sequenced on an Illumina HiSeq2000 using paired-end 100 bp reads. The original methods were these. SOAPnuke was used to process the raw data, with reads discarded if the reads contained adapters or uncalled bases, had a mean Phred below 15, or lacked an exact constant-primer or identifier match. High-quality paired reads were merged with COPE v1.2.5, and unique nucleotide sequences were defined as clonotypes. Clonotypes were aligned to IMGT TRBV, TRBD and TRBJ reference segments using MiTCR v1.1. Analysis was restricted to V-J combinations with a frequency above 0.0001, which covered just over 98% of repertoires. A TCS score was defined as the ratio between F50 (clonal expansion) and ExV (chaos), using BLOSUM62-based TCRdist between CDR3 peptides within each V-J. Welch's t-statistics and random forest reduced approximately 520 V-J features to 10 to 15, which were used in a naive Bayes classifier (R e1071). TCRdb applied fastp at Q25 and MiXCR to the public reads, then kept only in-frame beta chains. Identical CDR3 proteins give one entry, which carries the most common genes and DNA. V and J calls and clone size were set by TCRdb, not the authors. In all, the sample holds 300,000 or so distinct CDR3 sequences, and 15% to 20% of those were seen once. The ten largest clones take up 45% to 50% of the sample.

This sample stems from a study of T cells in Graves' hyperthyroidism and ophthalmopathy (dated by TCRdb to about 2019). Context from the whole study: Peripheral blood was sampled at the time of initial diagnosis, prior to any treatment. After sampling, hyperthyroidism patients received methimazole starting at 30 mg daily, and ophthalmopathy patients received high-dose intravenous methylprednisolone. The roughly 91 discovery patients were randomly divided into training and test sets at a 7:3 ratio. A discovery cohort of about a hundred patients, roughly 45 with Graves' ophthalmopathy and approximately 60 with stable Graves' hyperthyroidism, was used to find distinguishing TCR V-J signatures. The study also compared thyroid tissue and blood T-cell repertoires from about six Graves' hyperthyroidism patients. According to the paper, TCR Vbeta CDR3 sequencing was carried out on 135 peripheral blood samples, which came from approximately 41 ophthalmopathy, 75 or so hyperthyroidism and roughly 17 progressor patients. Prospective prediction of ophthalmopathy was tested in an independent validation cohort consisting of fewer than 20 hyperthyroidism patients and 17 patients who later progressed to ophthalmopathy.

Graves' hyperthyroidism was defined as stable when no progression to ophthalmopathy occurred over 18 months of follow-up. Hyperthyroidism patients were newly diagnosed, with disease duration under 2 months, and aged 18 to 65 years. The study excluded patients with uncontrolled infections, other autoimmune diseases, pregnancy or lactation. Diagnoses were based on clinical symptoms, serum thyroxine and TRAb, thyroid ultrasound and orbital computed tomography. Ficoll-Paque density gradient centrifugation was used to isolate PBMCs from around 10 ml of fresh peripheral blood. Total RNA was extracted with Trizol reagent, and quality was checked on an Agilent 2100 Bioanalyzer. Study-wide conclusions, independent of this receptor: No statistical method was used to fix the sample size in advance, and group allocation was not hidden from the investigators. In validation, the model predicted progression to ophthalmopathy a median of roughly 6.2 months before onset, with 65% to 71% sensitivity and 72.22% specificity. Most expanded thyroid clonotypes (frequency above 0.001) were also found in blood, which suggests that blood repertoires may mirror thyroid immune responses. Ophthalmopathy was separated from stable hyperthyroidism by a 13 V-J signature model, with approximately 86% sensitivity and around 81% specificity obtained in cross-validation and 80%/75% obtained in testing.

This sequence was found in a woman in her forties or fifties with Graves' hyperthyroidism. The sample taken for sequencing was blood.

The DNA reads as follows: TGTGCCAGCAGTTGGGGACTAGCGACCAACAATGAGCAGTTCTTC. Translated, this gives CASSWGLATNNEQFF. The sequence links TRBV27 to TRBJ2-1, with 10 bases aligning to TRBD2. For CDR1 and CDR2, the germline V gene (reference sequence) lists MNHEY and SMNVEV. From cysteine to phenylalanine, the CDR3 is 15 amino acids long. Of all the DNA, just the CDR3 is kept, 45 bases in frame from base 1. Clipping removes 4 bases from V and 5 bases from J, with 5 as the unmatched junction base count.